This is a list of T cell receptor beta chains from one sample in a study of cytomegalovirus exposure and HLA in healthy donors. Produced via immunoSEQ multiplex PCR; TCRdb's table is partial and in-frame only. The sample comprises more than 200,000 clones, over 75% of which are singletons, and approximately 12% rests with the top ten. Input material: PBMCs. The source of these receptors is a man aged 18 to 30 in good health and CMV-seropositive. CDR3s leave out the opening cysteine and the closing phenylalanine or tryptophan.

TRBV21-1 | ASSKAGLASQAVAYEQY
TRBV29-1 | SVEEVSRPYEQY
TRBV27 | ASSLSSGSWFNEQY
TRBV5-1 | ASSRGGPYEQY
TRBV7-9 | ASRPPGMGNTEAF
TRBV5-1 | ASSLAWGRLMNTEAF
TRBV6-4 | ASSDSGSTDTQY
TRBV27 | ASAGLTTDTQY
TRBV4-2 | ASSQDRTLPRETQY
TRBV28 | ASGQGLGGYT
TRBV5-1 | ASSLGNEQY
TRBV27 | ASSPYPDSSNTEAF
TRBV10-3 | AISESSPGDQPQH
TRBV1 | TSSQDGSSGRNGELF
TRBV27 | ASREPGPGEQTEAF
TRBV4-3 | ASSQDPWARNQPQH
TRBV30 | AWSDRGTSGIAKNIQY
TRBV28 | ASSGTGIMVETQY
TRBV5-1 | ASSLSTVTDTQY
TRBV14 | ASSQSGGGNYGYT
TRBV6-5 | ASSLVPDPYNEQF
TRBV2 | ASSVGTTNEQF
TRBV2 | ASSEGGGIEQY
TRBV30 | AWTRVPMNTEAF
TRBV7-7 | ASSPRQGAYNEQF
TRBV19 | ASSPLPAGGEQY
TRBV29-1 | SEQRAGYNEQF
TRBV7-9 | ASSSPQRVMGYGYT
TRBV5-6 | ASSLASSNQPQH
TRBV9 | ASSVAMASGNTDTQY
TRBV2 | ASIRQLNTEAF
TRBV30 | AWTPKGGRGSREETQY
TRBV7-6 | ASSAGQDMNTEAF
TRBV2 | ASSESQGFWEQY
TRBV27 | ASSLKGRSGNTIY
TRBV12-5 | ASGDFSTDTQY
TRBV2 | ASRAGTGSFGELF
TRBV5-1 | ASSLDGRVTDTQY
TRBV4-3 | ASSQDQGGPSGANVLT
TRBV7-2 | ASSLASQSYGYT
TRBV19 | ASSMGWDEQF
TRBV10-3 | AILAGGSREQY
TRBV6-1 | ASSERGGRVGYT